Sequencing of this T cell receptor beta chain was carried out in a study of T cell responses to AZD1222 COVID-19 vaccine. The CDR3 has 17 amino acids. CDR1 and CDR2 (germline): LGHNA, YNFKEQ. Trimming took 0 bases from V and 2 from J; bases not matched to a gene: 8. Only in-frame clones appear in the TCRdb table, and some are missing; sequencing was by immunoSEQ multiplex PCR. The sample contains 200,000 to 250,000 clones, approximately 94% of which appear only once. The source material was peripheral blood, sampled 28 days after the second dose of the MenACWY control vaccine. The rearrangement joins TRBV4-2 to TRBJ2-3, with TRBD2 matching over 7 bases. The clonotype was recovered from an adult who received the MenACWY meningococcal vaccine as a control. Here the CDR3 reads CASSQEGDYKITDTQYF. The CDR3 DNA reads as TGTGCCAGCAGCCAAGAGGGGGACTATAAAATCACAGATACGCAGTATTTT.